In its sample, the clone carrying this T cell receptor beta chain was seen a few times. These data originate in a study of T cells in Graves' hyperthyroidism and ophthalmopathy. TCR beta CDR3 regions were amplified from RNA transcripts. An initial round of RT-PCR targeting the TCR CDR3 relied on the HTBI primer set. TCRdb processed the multiplex PCR reads anew with MiXCR; each CDR3 protein has one entry. The repertoire holds roughly 530,000 distinct CDR3 sequences, with about 15% as singletons. Per germline, CDR1 GTSNPN and CDR2 SVGIG (reference sequence). The ends were cut back, 1 base at V and 5 bases at J, with 11 bases in the middle. There are 13 residues in the CDR3.

The specimen was blood. The rearrangement links TRBV30 to TRBJ1-2, with D possibly being TRBD1 (6 bases). This receptor was identified in a woman aged 18-29 years with Graves' ophthalmopathy. In DNA form, the CDR3 reads TGTGCCTGGAGTGGGACAGAGATTTATGGCTACACCTTC. Its translation is CAWSGTEIYGYTF.